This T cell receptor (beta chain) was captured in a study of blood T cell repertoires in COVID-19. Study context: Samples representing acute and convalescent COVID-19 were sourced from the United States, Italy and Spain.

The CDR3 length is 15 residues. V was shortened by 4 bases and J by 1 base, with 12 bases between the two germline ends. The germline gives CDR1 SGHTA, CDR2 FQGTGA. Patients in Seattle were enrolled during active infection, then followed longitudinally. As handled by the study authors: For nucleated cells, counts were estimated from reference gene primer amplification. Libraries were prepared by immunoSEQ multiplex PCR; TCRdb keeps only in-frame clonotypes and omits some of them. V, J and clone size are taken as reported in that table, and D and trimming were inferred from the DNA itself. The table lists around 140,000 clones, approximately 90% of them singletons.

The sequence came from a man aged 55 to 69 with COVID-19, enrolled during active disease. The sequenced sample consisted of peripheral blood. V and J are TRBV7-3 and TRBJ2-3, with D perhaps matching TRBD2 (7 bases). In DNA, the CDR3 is TGTGCCAGCAGCTCTAACGGGGGGCGCACAGATACGCAGTATTTT. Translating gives CASSSNGGRTDTQYF.